This T cell receptor beta chain was sequenced for a study of neurological immune-mediated disorders. This clonotype appeared many times. Its antigen remains unknown. General observations from the study: Phylogenetic grouping assigned the repertoires of 18 of 34 multiple sclerosis patients to a single related-CDR3 cluster, which may represent a signature. There was no clinical or MRI feature that showed an association with the multiple sclerosis repertoire cluster.

Per germline, CDR1 SGDLS and CDR2 YYNGEE. Unmatched junction bases numbered 5, after V lost 1 base and J lost 3 bases. CDR3 length equals 15 residues. Libraries used 2 million unsorted PBMCs kept frozen in RNAlater. The cDNA was generated by 5'RACE with 10-nucleotide random UMIs. One entry per CDR3 protein results from TCRdb running MiXCR on the 5' RACE reads. The profile covers 55,000 to 70,000 distinct CDR3 sequences, with 5.2% appearing a single time and about 5.3% taken by the ten largest. The chain couples TRBV9 to TRBJ1-1; 8 bases are shared with TRBD1. This TCR was sampled from a human donor with multiple sclerosis. The donor label of this sample is uncertain. The source material was PBMCs. The CDR3 is CASSVSGTGYTEAFF. CDR3 bases: TGTGCCAGCAGCGTATCCGGGACAGGATACACTGAAGCTTTCTTT. Together with reference TRBV9 and TRBJ1-1, the CDR3 gives the full variable domain: DSGVTQTPKHLITATGQRVTLRCSPRSGDLSVYWYQQSLDQGLQFLIQYYNGEERAKGNILERFSAQQFPDLHSELNLSSLELGDSALYFCASSVSGTGYTEAFFGQGTRLTVV.